This T cell receptor (beta chain) was sequenced in a study of T cell repertoires in aging, cancer and after chemotherapy. Across the study: Repeat sampling of healthy donors over several months to years showed clear clonal overlap. The whole study produced a dataset of about 8.8 million TCR reads.

TCR beta rearrangements were amplified from peripheral blood genomic DNA. Rearranged V-D-J TRB sequences were amplified with a mixed TRB-A/B primer pool. TCRdb analysed the multiplex PCR reads with MiXCR anew, one entry per CDR3 protein. The data hold 8,000 to 9,500 distinct CDR3 sequences, with more than 30% observed a single time. In this sample, this clonotype turned up a few times. The sequencing input was blood. The TCR was taken from a human donor in good health.

The CDR3 DNA reads TGCAGTGCTCCCCATTGGGCGGGGGGCACCTACGAGCAGTACGTC. It codes for CSAPHWAGGTYEQYV. The chain employs TRBV20-1 and TRBJ2-7, with 8 bases matching TRBD2. The V gene's germline CDR1 is DFQATT and CDR2 SNEGSKA (reference sequence). CDR3 size: 15 residues. V lost 5 bases and J lost 2; bases outside the gene matches: 11.